Shown below are 26 T cell receptor beta chains from a single sample sequenced in a study of blood T cells in healthy people across ages. A second PCR, run for about 6 to 11 cycles, used a sample-barcoded 5' primer plus a J-beta primer mix. TCRdb re-analysed the 5' RACE reads in MiXCR, keeping a single row per CDR3 protein. Of almost 800,000 distinct CDR3 sequences listed, 58% are singletons. The sample was blood. Source of these receptors: a man aged 25-40 years in good health.

The rearrangement joins TRBV20-1 to TRBJ2-1; 12 bases align to TRBD2. The CDR3 contains 16 residues. The germline gives CDR1 DFQATT, CDR2 SNEGSKA (reference sequence). Unmatched junction bases numbered 7, after V lost 3 bases and J lost 4 bases. For the CDR3, the DNA is TGCAGTGCTAGGACTAGCGGGAGTATTCTGTACAATGAGCAGTTCTTC. It encodes CSARTSGSILYNEQFF.

The chain has TRBV20-1 and TRBJ1-6; 9 positions match TRBD1. There are 13 residues in the CDR3. Germline V gene sequence: CDR1 DFQATT, CDR2 SNEGSKA (reference sequence). Trimming at V came to 4 bases and at J to 11 bases, leaving 6 bases not matched to a gene. Here the CDR3 DNA reads TGCAGTGCTACCGGGACAGGGTATCCACCCCTCCACTTT. Translating it yields CSATGTGYPPLHF.

Comments on this clonotype: A much bigger clone sits one base away, suggesting this may be a read error. The J gene is TRBJ2-1, the V gene TRBV7-2; 13 bases are shared with TRBD2. Germline trimming cut 3 bases from V and 6 bases from J; bases unmatched to any gene: 5. The germline gives CDR1 SGHTA, CDR2 FQGNSA. The length of the CDR3 is 16 residues. The CDR3 is CTSSLGTSGNLNEQFF. The DNA of the CDR3 is TGTACCAGCAGCTTGGGGACTAGCGGGAACCTCAATGAGCAGTTCTTC.

This clonotype was recorded at least ten times. This sequence joins TRBV29-1 and TRBJ2-5; no reliable D call. Germline-derived CDR1 and CDR2 are SQVTM and ANQGSEA. V was cut by 4 bases and J by 1 base, with 1 base left in between. This CDR3 is built from 10 residues. The chain's CDR3 is CSVAQETQYF. The CDR3 DNA follows: TGCAGCGTTGCCCAAGAGACCCAGTACTTC.

This chain links TRBV7-2 with TRBJ1-2; TRBD1 might be the D (5 bases). The CDR3 runs to 15 residues. Trimming cost V 1 base and J 13 bases, with 22 bases left between them. Germline values: CDR1 SGHTA, CDR2 FQGNSA. CDR3 in amino acids: CASSLDWGTLGFGTF. The CDR3 DNA reads as TGTGCCAGCAGCTTAGATTGGGGGACCCTAGGGTTCGGCACCTTC.

This clonotype was counted only a few times. The chain links TRBV6-2 or TRBV6-3 to TRBJ1-5; unclear D gene. Germline V lookup: CDR1 MNHEY, CDR2 SVGEGT. The CDR3 covers 13 residues. The CDR3 is CASTLYSNQPQHF. CDR3 nucleotide sequence: TGTGCTTCGACCCTTTATAGCAATCAGCCCCAGCATTTT.

The rearrangement uses TRBV20-1 and TRBJ2-7, with 8 bases fitting TRBD2. Unmatched junction bases numbered 4, after V lost 1 base and J lost 5 bases. The CDR3 consists of 13 residues. The germline V gene encodes CDR1 DFQATT and CDR2 SNEGSKA (reference sequence). The CDR3 here is CSARGGLENEQYF. The CDR3 nucleotides read TGCAGTGCTAGAGGGGGACTAGAGAACGAGCAGTACTTC.

The chain employs TRBV29-1 and TRBJ2-5, with a tentative D call TRBD1 (7 bases). The CDR3 loop spans 15 amino acids. V lost 4 bases and J lost 4, with 19 bases in between. Germline assignment: CDR1 SQVTM and CDR2 ANQGSEA. CDR3 protein: CSVGRQGGLRETQYF. The CDR3 nucleotides are TGCAGCGTTGGCCGTCAGGGGGGTTTAAGAGAGACCCAGTACTTC.

This rearrangement joins TRBV7-9 to TRBJ2-6; D is unresolved. From germline, CDR1 is SEHNR and CDR2 FQNEAQ (reference sequence). The CDR3 loop spans 15 amino acids. V was trimmed by 1 base and J by 2 bases, leaving 6 bases between them. In nucleotides, the CDR3 is TGTGCCAGCAGCTTAGACCAGGCTGGGGCCAACGTCCTGACTTTC. This translates into CASSLDQAGANVLTF.

The chain has TRBV20-1 and TRBJ2-2; 8 bases map to TRBD2. The CDR3 runs to 14 residues. The ends lost 6 bases at V and 1 base at J; junction bases unmatched: 4. Germline CDR1 reads DFQATT; CDR2 reads SNEGSKA (reference sequence). This CDR3 reads CSARGTRNTGELFF. The DNA for the CDR3 is TGCAGTGCCCGCGGGACTAGGAACACCGGGGAGCTGTTTTTT.

This clonotype was seen a handful of times. The chain carries TRBV15 and TRBJ1-5, with D tentatively TRBD1 (5 bases). Germline V gene data show CDR1 as LNHNV and CDR2 as YYDKDF (reference sequence). The CDR3 is 14 residues long. V lost 9 bases to trimming and J lost 2 bases, with 14 bases between them. The CDR3 DNA reads TGTGCCACTCAGAGGGGCCACGGCAATCAGCCCCAGCATTTT. Translating gives CATQRGHGNQPQHF. Using reference TRBV15 and TRBJ1-5 for the parts outside the CDR3, the full variable domain is DAMVIQNPRYQVTQFGKPVTLSCSQTLNHNVMYWYQQKSSQAPKLLFHYYDKDFNNEADTPDNFQSRRPNTSFCFLDIRSPGLGDTAMYLCATQRGHGNQPQHFGDGTRLSIL.

This rearrangement joins TRBV29-1 to TRBJ2-7, with 11 bases fitting TRBD2. The J call may be in error: the DNA end matches TRBJ2-5 better. Germline-derived CDR1 and CDR2 are SQVTM and ANQGSEA. The CDR3 is 14 amino acids. CDR3 protein: CSGSSGRVRETQYF. In DNA, the CDR3 is TGCAGCGGAAGTAGCGGGAGGGTCCGGGAGACCCAGTACTTC.

This chain links TRBV7-2 with TRBJ2-7, with D possibly matching TRBD2 (6 bases). Between the trimmed V and J ends, which lost 1 base and 3 bases, there was a span of 13 bases. Per the germline V gene, CDR1 is SGHTA and CDR2 is FQGNSA. The CDR3 consists of 15 residues. CDR3 nucleotide sequence: TGTGCCAGCAGCTTAGAGGGCGGGAATTACTACGAGCAGTACTTC. This encodes CASSLEGGNYYEQYF.

The rearrangement joins TRBV6-6 to TRBJ1-4; no clear D gene. The length of the CDR3 is 15 residues. Germline CDR1 is MNHNY and CDR2 is SVGAGI (reference sequence). V gave up 3 bases and J gave up 5 bases, with 13 bases separating them. CDR3 protein: CASSYGLVGNEKLFF. The DNA of the CDR3 is TGTGCCAGCAGTTATGGCCTAGTAGGGAATGAAAAACTGTTTTTT.

The chain has TRBV6-5 and TRBJ2-1, with 9 bases matching TRBD2. V was clipped by 7 bases and J by 9 bases; unmatched bases: 10. This CDR3 region has 14 residues. CDR1 and CDR2 from the germline V gene are MNHEY and SVGAGI. CDR3 in amino acids: CASNPWRGGREQFF. The CDR3 nucleotides are TGTGCCAGCAACCCGTGGCGGGGGGGCCGTGAGCAGTTCTTC.

The chain links TRBV7-2 to TRBJ2-1; 8 bases align to TRBD2. The J call may be incorrect, as the DNA end agrees better with TRBJ2-7. In germline, CDR1 is SGHTA, CDR2 FQGNSA. The CDR3 covers 14 residues. For the CDR3, the DNA is TGTGCCAGCAGCCCGGGACTAGGGTACAATGAGCAGTACTTC. Its translation is CASSPGLGYNEQYF.

This sequence joins TRBV10-3 and TRBJ2-1, with TRBD1 matching over 7 bases. The end of the DNA aligns better with TRBJ2-7, so the J call may be wrong. The germline gives CDR1 ENHRY, CDR2 SYGVKD. The CDR3 consists of 16 residues. Written as DNA, the CDR3 is TGTGCCATCAGTTCCTCGACAGGGAGCTCCTACAATGAGCAGTACTTC. Its protein is CAISSSTGSSYNEQYF.

The rearrangement uses TRBV3-1 and TRBJ1-4; 7 bases map to TRBD1. Germline loops: CDR1 LGHDT, CDR2 YNNKEL (reference sequence). The CDR3 loop spans 15 amino acids. Trimming at V came to 1 base and at J to 7 bases, leaving 6 bases not matched to a gene. CDR3 bases: TGTGCCAGCAGCCAAGGGGAGACAGGGAGTGAAAAACTGTTTTTT. Translating it yields CASSQGETGSEKLFF.

The chain joins TRBV15 to TRBJ1-5, with D perhaps matching TRBD1 (6 bases). Per the germline V gene, CDR1 is LNHNV and CDR2 is YYDKDF (reference sequence). Trimming stripped 1 base from V and 6 bases from J, with 13 bases between. CDR3 size: 15 residues. CDR3 amino acids: CATSRAKGGLQPQHF. CDR3 nucleotide sequence: TGTGCCACCAGCAGAGCCAAGGGGGGACTTCAGCCCCAGCATTTT.

Only a few counts were recorded for this clonotype. The chain recombines TRBV4-2 with TRBJ2-7; perhaps TRBD2 as D (5 bases). The CDR3 runs 14 residues. Germline values: CDR1 LGHNA, CDR2 YNFKEQ. Deletions cut 1 base from V and 3 bases from J, with 10 bases between. The CDR3 here is CASSQAGDNYEQYF. The CDR3 nucleotides are TGTGCCAGCAGCCAAGCCGGGGATAACTACGAGCAGTACTTC.

The chain couples TRBV5-6 to TRBJ2-1, with 7 bases aligning to TRBD1. Trimming took 4 bases from V and 0 from J; bases not matched to a gene: 7. The CDR3 totals 16 residues. Germline assignment: CDR1 SGHDT and CDR2 YYEEEE. The CDR3 loop is CASSLRTGSSYNEQFF. Here the CDR3 DNA reads TGTGCCAGCAGCCTCCGGACAGGTAGCTCCTACAATGAGCAGTTCTTC.

The chain uses TRBV20-1 and TRBJ2-7; possibly TRBD1 or TRBD2 for D (10 bases each). Germline V gene lookup returns CDR1 DFQATT and CDR2 SNEGSKA (reference sequence). Trimming shortened V by 6 bases and J by 5 bases, and 32 bases separated the two germline ends. The CDR3 loop spans 18 amino acids. CDR3 sequence reads: CSATGTGVPSGSGDEQYF. The CDR3 DNA sequence: TGCAGTGCAACCGGGACAGGGGTGCCTAGCGGGAGCGGCGACGAGCAGTACTTC.

In the case of this clonotype: The junction differs from germline at one of its ends, possibly a read error. The chain carries TRBV6-6 and TRBJ2-1; D is perhaps TRBD1 (6 bases). The CDR3 runs to 12 residues. The germline V gene encodes CDR1 MNHNY and CDR2 SVGAGI (reference sequence). The CDR3 sequence: CVSGTLYNEQFF. The CDR3 DNA is TGCGTATCCGGGACACTTTACAATGAGCAGTTCTTC.

The chain has TRBV6-6 and TRBJ2-2, with D possibly matching TRBD1 (5 bases). CDR3 length: 16 residues. The germline V and J ends were trimmed by 0 bases and 0 bases, with 8 bases remaining between them. Germline V CDR1 and CDR2: MNHNY, SVGAGI (reference sequence). The CDR3 reads CASSYSQTANTGELFF. In DNA, the CDR3 is TGTGCCAGCAGTTACTCGCAGACAGCGAACACCGGGGAGCTGTTTTTT.

The chain couples TRBV18 to TRBJ2-7; D not certain. With 2 bases removed from V and 3 bases from J, the gap between germline ends came to 5 bases. The germline gives CDR1 KGHSH, CDR2 LQKENI. CDR3 length: 12 residues. The CDR3 reads CASSPMGYEQYF. As DNA, the CDR3 is TGTGCCAGCTCACCAATGGGCTACGAGCAGTACTTC.

The genes are TRBV7-9 and TRBJ2-1; 7 bases match TRBD1. Trimming removed 4 bases from V and 7 bases from J; junction bases left unmatched: 7. Germline CDR1 and CDR2: SEHNR and FQNEAQ (reference sequence). This CDR3 is built from 14 residues. CDR3 sequence (DNA): TGTGCCAGCAGCTCTCCCAGGGGACAGAATGAGCAGTTCTTC. This codes for CASSSPRGQNEQFF.